One sample yielded the 19 T cell receptor beta chains listed below, sequenced in a study of identical twins. Each CDR3 protein gets one entry after TCRdb re-called the 5' RACE reads with MiXCR. The sample has 400,000 to 550,000 distinct CDR3 sequences, about 20% seen once. These data were also filed under a second study, of T cells expressing NK-cell markers.

The sample comprised CD4+ T cells sorted from blood. The receptors shown here come from a young woman in good health.

This clonotype has a handful of counts. The chain has TRBV10-3 and TRBJ1-1, with a possible D match to TRBD1 (5 bases). V was trimmed by 1 base and J by 0 bases, leaving 9 bases between them. The germline V gene encodes CDR1 ENHRY and CDR2 SYGVKD. The CDR3 loop spans 15 amino acids. Here the CDR3 reads CAISEWKGLNTEAFF. The CDR3, as DNA: TGTGCCATCAGTGAGTGGAAGGGACTGAACACTGAAGCTTTCTTT.

This clonotype was found once. This chain links TRBV20-1 with TRBJ2-1; 8 bases match TRBD2. The CDR3 sequence is 13 residues long. CDR1 and CDR2 (germline): DFQATT, SNEGSKA (reference sequence). Trimming at V came to 4 bases and at J to 2 bases, leaving 1 base not matched to a gene. CDR3 loop: CSAMGLAYNEQFF. DNA for the CDR3: TGCAGTGCTATGGGACTAGCCTACAATGAGCAGTTCTTC.

Of note for this clonotype: One end of the junction is discordant with germline, which a read error may explain. The CDR3 DNA is TGTGCCGGGAGCCGGGGGGAGACCCAGTACTTC. Translated, it gives CAGSRGETQYF. V usage is TRBV30 and J usage is TRBJ2-5, with D possibly matching TRBD2 (6 bases). This CDR3 contains 11 residues. The germline CDR1 and CDR2 sequences are GTSNPN and SVGIG (reference sequence). Together with reference TRBV30 and TRBJ2-5, the CDR3 gives the full variable domain: SQTIHQWPATLVQPVGSPLSLECTVEGTSNPNLYWYRQAAGRGLQLLFYSVGIGQISSEVPQNLSASRPQDRQFILSSKKLLLSDSGFYLCAGSRGETQYFGPGTRLLVL.

V usage is TRBV5-1 and J usage is TRBJ1-4; 12 bases are a match to TRBD1. J lost 5 bases, V lost 4 bases, and 12 bases had no gene match. CDR1 SGHRS and CDR2 YFSETQ come from the germline V gene. The CDR3 covers 18 residues. The CDR3 coding sequence is TGCGCCAGCAGCCCCGGGACAGGGGGCGCGGGGCAGAATGAAAAACTGTTTTTT. This sequence encodes CASSPGTGGAGQNEKLFF.

Many counts were recorded for this clonotype. V gene TRBV10-2 combines with J gene TRBJ1-5, with 8 bases that match TRBD1. Germline CDR1 WSHSY, CDR2 SAAADI. The CDR3 is 15 residues long. V shed 4 bases and J 0 bases; nucleotides not matched to a gene: 2. The CDR3 sequence is CASSGTGFSNQPQHF. CDR3 DNA: TGCGCCAGCAGTGGGACAGGGTTTAGCAATCAGCCCCAGCATTTT.

This clonotype was seen a few times. The V call is TRBV12-3 or TRBV12-4, the J call TRBJ2-5; 7 nucleotides agree with TRBD2. J gave up 7 bases and V 4 bases, and 6 bases lay outside the gene matches. This CDR3 comprises 13 residues. CDR3 bases: TGTGCCAGCAGTTCCCGGGGGGTCGGGACCCAGTACTTC. Protein: CASSSRGVGTQYF.

In its sample, this clonotype was seen a few times. The chain couples TRBV29-1 to TRBJ1-1; D is unresolved. This CDR3 is 14 amino acids long. Between the trimmed V and J ends, which lost 6 bases and 1 base, there was a span of 15 bases. Germline V gene sequence: CDR1 SQVTM, CDR2 ANQGSEA. The CDR3 loop is CSVPEGPGNTEAFF. Written as DNA, the CDR3 is TGCAGCGTCCCCGAAGGCCCGGGGAACACTGAAGCTTTCTTT.

V usage is TRBV7-2 and J usage is TRBJ2-1; 8 bases line up with TRBD2. Germline V gene lookup returns CDR1 SGHTA and CDR2 FQGNSA. The CDR3 covers 15 residues. J was trimmed by 2 bases and V by 4 bases; bases with no gene match: 4. The CDR3 loop is CASSSPAGAYNEQFF. The CDR3 DNA sequence: TGTGCCAGCAGCTCGCCAGCGGGAGCCTACAATGAGCAGTTCTTC.

The table lists this clonotype with a few counts. DNA for the CDR3: TGCAGTGCCACAGGACTAGCGGGAGTATCTAGGGCAGATACGCAGTATTTT. It translates to CSATGLAGVSRADTQYF. V gene TRBV20-1 combines with J gene TRBJ2-3; 13 bases match TRBD2. Germline V gives CDR1 DFQATT, CDR2 SNEGSKA (reference sequence). V shed 6 bases and J 4 bases; nucleotides not matched to a gene: 13. CDR3 length: 17 residues.

The V gene is TRBV20-1, the J gene TRBJ2-1; TRBD1 matches at 9 bases. From germline, CDR1 is DFQATT and CDR2 SNEGSKA (reference sequence). The CDR3 spans 14 residues. J was trimmed by 5 bases and V by 6 bases; bases with no gene match: 8. The chain's CDR3 is CSAPRGQGNNEQFF. In DNA form, the CDR3 reads TGCAGTGCCCCGAGGGGACAGGGAAACAATGAGCAGTTCTTC.

Notes on this clonotype: A much larger clone is a single base away; this may be a read error. The genes are TRBV10-3 and TRBJ2-1; no definite D call. The CDR3 length is 11 residues. The germline gives CDR1 ENHRY, CDR2 SYGVKD. V dropped 5 bases and J dropped 5 bases, with 4 bases sitting between them. The CDR3 DNA reads as TGTGCCATCAGTTCCAACAATGAGCAGTTCTTC. Translating gives CAISSNNEQFF.

This clonotype was detected a few times. This chain links TRBV10-3 with TRBJ2-5; D gene uncertain. CDR1 is ENHRY and CDR2 is SYGVKD in the germline V gene. The CDR3 totals 11 residues. Trimming pared 8 bases from V and 5 bases from J, leaving 9 bases between. The CDR3 sequence is CAIGARETQYF. CDR3 coding DNA: TGTGCCATCGGCGCCCGGGAGACCCAGTACTTC.

This clonotype was counted between two and nine times. CDR3 sequence reads: CSALKGTSGSDEQYF. The DNA for the CDR3 is TGCAGTGCCCTAAAGGGGACTAGCGGGAGCGACGAGCAGTACTTC. V and J are TRBV20-1 and TRBJ2-7; TRBD2 matches 14 bases. Trimming cost V 6 bases and J 5 bases; bases outside gene matches: 9. Germline V gene data show CDR1 as DFQATT and CDR2 as SNEGSKA (reference sequence). This CDR3 region has 15 residues.

This clonotype was observed a handful of times. The chain combines TRBV7-8 with TRBJ2-3; unclear D gene. CDR1 is SGHVS and CDR2 is FQNEAQ in the germline V gene. The germline V and J ends were trimmed by 1 base and 7 bases, with 9 bases remaining between them. This CDR3 is built from 13 residues. The chain's CDR3 is CASSLVEMHTQYF. The CDR3 DNA reads as TGTGCCAGCAGCTTAGTCGAGATGCATACGCAGTATTTT.

The genes are TRBV2 and TRBJ2-3, with D unresolved. Germline assignment: CDR1 SNHLY and CDR2 FYNNEI. The CDR3 is made up of 11 amino acids. V lost 6 bases to trimming and J lost 7 bases, with 8 bases between them. In nucleotides, the CDR3 is TGTGCCAGCAGAGCCACTTATACGCAGTATTTT. Protein product: CASRATYTQYF.

This clonotype was counted a few times. The chain recombines TRBV29-1 with TRBJ1-4, with 7 nucleotides matching TRBD1. Germline V gene sequence: CDR1 SQVTM, CDR2 ANQGSEA. J lost 3 bases, V lost 6 bases, and 1 base had no gene match. CDR3 size: 12 residues. CDR3 amino acids: CSVGTANEKLFF. The CDR3 nucleotides read TGCAGCGTAGGGACAGCTAATGAAAAACTGTTTTTT.

The V gene is TRBV9, the J gene TRBJ2-1; TRBD2 matches at 7 bases. V dropped 0 bases and J dropped 4; count of bases not matched to a gene: 10. This CDR3 has 17 amino acids. Germline loops: CDR1 SGDLS, CDR2 YYNGEE. The CDR3 DNA reads TGTGCCAGCAGCGTAGGTAGCGGGTCGGGGAGATACAATGAGCAGTTCTTC. It is translated as CASSVGSGSGRYNEQFF.

The chain carries TRBV15 and TRBJ2-1, with 9 bases matching TRBD2. Germline V lookup: CDR1 LNHNV, CDR2 YYDKDF (reference sequence). The CDR3 runs 15 residues. The ends lost 4 bases at V and 8 bases at J; junction bases unmatched: 9. CDR3 residues: CATSKYSGGGDEQFF. The CDR3 DNA reads TGTGCCACCAGCAAGTATAGCGGGGGAGGCGATGAGCAGTTCTTC.

This clonotype has just a few counts. This rearrangement joins TRBV4-1 to TRBJ1-2; no firm D call. V was pared by 3 bases and J by 0 bases, with 17 bases between. The CDR3 has 17 residues. CDR1 is MGHRA, CDR2 YSYEKL, per germline. CDR3 region: CASSQDLPKTANYGYTF. Here the CDR3 DNA reads TGCGCCAGCAGCCAGGACCTCCCCAAGACGGCTAACTATGGCTACACCTTC.